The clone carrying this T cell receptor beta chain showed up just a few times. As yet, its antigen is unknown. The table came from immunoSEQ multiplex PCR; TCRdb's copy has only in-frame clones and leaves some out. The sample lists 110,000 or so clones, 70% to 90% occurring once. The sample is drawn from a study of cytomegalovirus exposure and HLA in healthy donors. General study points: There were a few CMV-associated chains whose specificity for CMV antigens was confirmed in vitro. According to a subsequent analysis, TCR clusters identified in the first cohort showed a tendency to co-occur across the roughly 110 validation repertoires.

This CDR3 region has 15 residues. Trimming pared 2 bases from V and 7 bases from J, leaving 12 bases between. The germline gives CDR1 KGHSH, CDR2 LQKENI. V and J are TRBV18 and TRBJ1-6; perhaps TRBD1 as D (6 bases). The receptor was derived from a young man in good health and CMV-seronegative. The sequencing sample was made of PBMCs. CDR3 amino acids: CASSPSRQGNSPLHF. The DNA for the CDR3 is TGTGCCAGCTCACCAAGTCGGCAGGGGAATTCACCCCTCCACTTT.